These T cell receptor beta chains were read from a single sample in a study of response to subunit inactivated influenza vaccine. MiXCR, applied by TCRdb to the RT-PCR reads, yields one record per CDR3 protein. The table lists approximately 520,000 distinct CDR3 sequences, 16% of them singletons, with 3% in the top ten. The specimen comprised CD4+ T cells sorted from PBMCs, sampled around 25 months after vaccination. These receptors originate from a man aged 50 to 75 who received an inactivated influenza vaccine. The CDR3 runs from the conserved cysteine through the conserved F or W. A D gene is named only where the DNA matches it firmly. Expanded clones get a size class; other rows say once, few or many, or leave the size out.

TRBJ2-7,few,TRBD1,TRBV14,TGTGCCAGCAGTCCACTCGCCGGGACAGGGATCTACGAGCAGTACTTC,CASSPLAGTGIYEQYF
TRBJ2-2,-,-,TRBV12-3/TRBV12-4,TGTGCCAGCAGTCCGCGGAGGGGCAAGATTGGCGGGTGGAGTACCGGGGAGCTGTTTTTT,CASSPRRGKIGGWSTGELFF
TRBJ2-3,few,TRBD2,TRBV6-2/TRBV6-3,TGTGCCAGCAGTCCACTAGCGGTCCTGGGCACAGATACGCAGTATTTT,CASSPLAVLGTDTQYF
TRBJ2-1,many,-,TRBV20-1,TGCAGTGCCCCCATCTACAATGAGCAGTTCTTC,CSAPIYNEQFF
TRBJ2-1,-,-,TRBV12-3/TRBV12-4,TGTGCCAGCAGTTTTGGAGGGATTGAGCAGTTCTTC,CASSFGGIEQFF
TRBJ1-4,few,TRBD1,TRBV7-9,TGTGCCAGCAGCAACTCGGACAGGGGGCATGAAAAACTGTTTTTT,CASSNSDRGHEKLFF
TRBJ2-2,once,TRBD2,TRBV7-8,TGTGCCAGCAGCTTAGCGACTAGCTCTGCGAACACCGGGGAGCTGTTTTTT,CASSLATSSANTGELFF
TRBJ2-7,-,-,TRBV19,TGTGCCAGTAGTATGCCGGGGGCTACCCACTCCTACGAGCAGTACTTC,CASSMPGATHSYEQYF
TRBJ2-7,-,TRBD1,TRBV5-1,TGCGCCAGCAGCGGGGTAGGGACAGGGTATTACGAGCAGTACTTC,CASSGVGTGYYEQYF
TRBJ1-1,-,-,TRBV6-6,TGTGCCAGCAGTGATGCCGGGGCGAGAGCTTTCTTT,CASSDAGARAFF
TRBJ2-3,few,TRBD2,TRBV20-1,TGCAGTGCTAGAGTAGCGGGGGACCGCACAGATACGCAGTATTTT,CSARVAGDRTDTQYF
TRBJ2-5,-,TRBD1,TRBV4-2,TGTGCCAGCAGCCTCCCACAGGGGCGAGAGACCCAGTACTTC,CASSLPQGRETQYF
TRBJ1-2,few,-,TRBV6-1,TGTGCCAGCAGCAAGACGTCACTACTAACTAACTATGGCTACACCTTC,CASSKTSLLTNYGYTF
TRBJ2-7,few,-,TRBV20-1,TGCAGTGCCCTCACAGGGTACGAGCAGTACTTC,CSALTGYEQYF
TRBJ1-6,many,-,TRBV4-2,TGTGCCAGCAGCCAAGTAACAACCGATAATTCACCCCTCCACTTT,CASSQVTTDNSPLHF
TRBJ2-5,few,-,TRBV20-1,TGCAGTGCCTCCATAGCGCAACAAGAGACCCAGTACTTC,CSASIAQQETQYF
TRBJ2-5,-,TRBD2,TRBV2,TGTGCCAGCAGTATAGCGGGAGGCCTCAGGGGGACCCAGTACTTC,CASSIAGGLRGTQYF
TRBJ1-4,-,TRBD1,TRBV28,TGTGCCAGCAGGGGGACAGGGGATCGCGAAAAACTGTTTTTT,CASRGTGDREKLFF
TRBJ2-2,few,-,TRBV11-1,TGTGCCAGCAGCTTTGGGGCCTTGAGCCCCGGGGAGCTGTTTTTT,CASSFGALSPGELFF
TRBJ1-4,-,-,TRBV20-1,TGCAGTGCTAGGGCTCCTATAGAGGAAAAACTGTTTTTT,CSARAPIEEKLFF
TRBJ2-7,few,-,TRBV4-1,TGCGCCAGCAGCTTACAGGGATATGCCGGGGGGCGCAACGAGCAGTACTTC,CASSLQGYAGGRNEQYF
TRBJ2-7,-,-,TRBV20-1,TGCAGTGCTAGAGATGGGCAGGGTGGCTACGAGCAGTACTTC,CSARDGQGGYEQYF
TRBJ2-3,-,-,TRBV20-1,TGCAGTGCTAGAGACCTAGCGAGAGGGGGCACAGATACGCAGTATTTT,CSARDLARGGTDTQYF
TRBJ2-3,-,TRBD2,TRBV4-2,TGTGCCAGCAGCCAAAGTCCTAGCGGGAGTTCAGATACGCAGTATTTT,CASSQSPSGSSDTQYF
TRBJ2-1,-,TRBD1,TRBV20-1,TGCAGTGCTAGAAATAACCGCAGGGGGCCATACAATGAGCAGTTCTTC,CSARNNRRGPYNEQFF
TRBJ2-5,many,TRBD2,TRBV4-3,TGCGCCAGCAGCCACGGGGGGCAAGAGACCCAGTACTTC,CASSHGGQETQYF
TRBJ2-7,-,TRBD1,TRBV10-3,TGTGCCTCCAAATTCGGACAGGGGAGCTCCTACGAGCAGTACTTC,CASKFGQGSSYEQYF
TRBJ2-1,-,-,TRBV9,TGTGCCAGCAGCGTAGAGGCAGGGAGCTCCTACAATGAGCAGTTCTTC,CASSVEAGSSYNEQFF
TRBJ1-2,-,-,TRBV20-1,TGCAGGGCACAGGGTCTAGCTAACTATGGCTACACCTTC,CRAQGLANYGYTF
TRBJ2-1,many,-,TRBV28,TGTGCCAGCAGCCCCGGTGGACTCTCCTACAATGAGCAGTTCTTC,CASSPGGLSYNEQFF
TRBJ2-3,-,-,TRBV14,TGTGCCAGCAGCCAAGATAGTGGGTACCTACCTAGCACAGATACGCAGTATTTT,CASSQDSGYLPSTDTQYF
TRBJ1-4,few,-,TRBV7-2,TGTGCCAGCAGCTTAGCGGCACAGCCCGCGGGGGGAAAACTGTTTTTT,CASSLAAQPAGGKLFF
TRBJ2-3,-,-,TRBV3-1,TGTGCCTGCAGCCAAACCGGGACACCAGGGGATACACAGTATTTT,CACSQTGTPGDTQYF
TRBJ2-1,many,TRBD1,TRBV7-9,TGTGCCAGCAGCTCCGGACGACAGGGGAACAACAATGAGCAGTTCTTC,CASSSGRQGNNNEQFF
TRBJ1-1,few,-,TRBV29-1,TGCAGCGTTGAAGATCATGGGGGAATGACTGAAGCTTTCTTT,CSVEDHGGMTEAFF
TRBJ2-3,many,TRBD2,TRBV29-1,TGCAGCGTTGAAGGGACTAGCGGGGATACGCAGTATTTT,CSVEGTSGDTQYF
TRBJ1-2,-,-,TRBV6-2/TRBV6-3,TGTGCCAGCAGTTATGGGCAGGCTCATGGCTACACCTTC,CASSYGQAHGYTF
TRBJ1-6,few,-,TRBV5-1,TGCGCCAGCAGCTTAACAGGGTACTCACCCCTCCACTTT,CASSLTGYSPLHF
TRBJ2-3,-,TRBD2,TRBV5-4,TGTGCCAGCAGCTTCTCTAGCGGGAGCGGGGGCACAGATACGCAGTATTTT,CASSFSSGSGGTDTQYF
TRBJ2-1,many,TRBD1,TRBV6-5,TGTGCCAGCAGTTACAGGGGACAGGGTCATAGCGAGCAGTTCTTC,CASSYRGQGHSEQFF
TRBJ2-7,-,TRBD2,TRBV27,TGTGCCAGCAGTCCCCGGGGGGGCCTAACCTACGAGCAGTACTTC,CASSPRGGLTYEQYF
TRBJ1-4,-,-,TRBV5-1,TGCGCCAGCAGCGAGGGACGGCCTAATGAAAAACTGTTTTTT,CASSEGRPNEKLFF
TRBJ2-7,few,-,TRBV5-6,TGTGCCAGCAGCCGTAGACAGAGCGGAATCTACGAGCAGTACTTC,CASSRRQSGIYEQYF
TRBJ2-3,few,TRBD2,TRBV12-3/TRBV12-4,TGTGCCAGCAGTTTGGGGAGGGCGGGGATAAGAGGCGCGGACACAGATACGCAGTATTTT,CASSLGRAGIRGADTDTQYF
TRBJ2-7,-,TRBD2,TRBV4-2,TGTGCCAGCAGCCAAGAGGGACTAGCGGGAGCCTCCCTCGAGCAGTACTTC,CASSQEGLAGASLEQYF
TRBJ2-5,few,-,TRBV10-3,TGTGCCATCGGCGTTGAGACCCAGTACTTC,CAIGVETQYF
TRBJ2-7,few,-,TRBV7-6,TGTGCCAGCAGCTCTAGAGAGGGGATCCAGTACTTC,CASSSREGIQYF
TRBJ2-5,-,TRBD1,TRBV5-5,TGTGCCAGCAGCGAAAGACAGGGCAGGGAGACCCAGTACTTC,CASSERQGRETQYF
TRBJ2-1,few,-,TRBV12-3/TRBV12-4,TGTGCCAGCAGTTTTTTATTAGCCTCCTACAATGAGCAGTTCTTC,CASSFLLASYNEQFF
TRBJ2-7,-,-,TRBV10-3,TGTGCCATCAGCCCAAGGGACTACGAGCAGTACTTC,CAISPRDYEQYF